This T cell receptor (beta chain) was sequenced for a study of glioma-infiltrating T cells. Whole-study results and caveats: CDR3 overlap between tissue and blood was very small. Gliomas, especially low-grade, showed above-expected tissue-blood divergence; non-neoplastic patients showed below.

Amplification of TCR alpha and beta CDR3 regions from RNA used iRepertoire nested multiplex PCR. Tissue mRNA or PBMC total RNA, 100-400 ng, went into one-step reverse transcription and amplification. MiXCR, run by TCRdb on the multiplex PCR reads, gives a single entry per CDR3 protein. The profile covers some 100,000 distinct CDR3 sequences, with around 25% appearing a single time and 35% taken by the ten largest. The CDR3 contains 21 residues. Losses at the gene ends were 4 bases for V and 0 bases for J; bases not matched to a gene: 21. Germline CDR1 MGHRA, CDR2 YSYEKL. In this sample, this clonotype turned up once. Its cognate antigen is unknown.

Sequencing input: glioma tissue, nonneoplastic brain tissue, or PBMCs (not recorded which). This rearrangement joins TRBV4-1 to TRBJ2-3; 8 bases are shared with TRBD1. The clonotype originates from a human donor with low-grade glioma or glioblastoma, undergoing nonglioma brain surgery, or in good health (not recorded which). CDR3 nucleotide sequence: TGCGCCAGCAGCCCGGAATTTTCCGGGACAGGATTCTTTGCTAGCACAGATACGCAGTATTTT. It yields the protein CASSPEFSGTGFFASTDTQYF.